This T cell receptor beta chain was identified during a study of blood T cell repertoires in COVID-19. No more than 2 weeks before study entry, exposed participants had met a case of COVID-19. Original processing methods: By means of reference gene primer amplification, nucleated cell counts were estimated. Using immunoSEQ multiplex PCR, the repertoire was profiled, and TCRdb retains in-frame clones only, with some absent. Clone size and V and J calls were adopted from that table, with D and trimming inferred from the DNA. Of about 180,000 clones listed, over 70% are singletons. The CDR3 runs 14 residues. Per the germline V gene, CDR1 is SEHNR and CDR2 is FQNEAQ (reference sequence). Germline trimming cut 5 bases from V and 9 bases from J; bases unmatched to any gene: 11.

This sequence joins TRBV7-9 and TRBJ1-2; 8 nucleotides agree with TRBD1. The clonotype comes from a man aged 55 to 69 who had been exposed to COVID-19. Sequencing input: PBMCs or T cells enriched from blood (not recorded which). Here the CDR3 DNA reads TGTGCCAGCAGCATCCCCGGGACAGGAGTAAGCTACACCTTC. This codes for CASSIPGTGVSYTF.